The sequence of this T cell receptor beta chain was determined in a study of blood T cell repertoires in COVID-19. The repertoire was sequenced with immunoSEQ multiplex PCR; TCRdb's copy has only in-frame clones and lacks some. The sample yields 65,000 to 90,000 clones, approximately 90% seen once. CDR3 length: 16 amino acids. The germline gives CDR1 MRHNA, CDR2 SNTAGT. The V end was cut by 2 bases, the J end by 5 bases, with 15 bases between. This clonotype was obtained from a man aged 50 to 60 with acute or convalescent COVID-19. Sequenced: peripheral blood. The V gene is TRBV6-4, the J gene TRBJ2-2; D perhaps matches TRBD1 (5 bases). CDR3 DNA sequence: TGTGCCAGCAGTGACGGGTGGACAAGAGAGACCGGGGAGCTGTTTTTT. It codes for CASSDGWTRETGELFF.